This T cell receptor (beta chain) was obtained from a study of control samples from healthy donors and cancer patients. CDR3 size: 12 residues. V was pared by 6 bases and J by 4 bases, with 5 bases of the junction left unmatched. The V gene's germline CDR1 is GTSNPN and CDR2 SVGIG (reference sequence). TCRdb keeps only in-frame clones here, not all; method: immunoSEQ multiplex PCR. The sample carries about 47,000 clones, 80% recorded once. This TCR derives from a man aged 70-80 years in good health. The J gene is TRBJ1-2, the V gene TRBV30, with 7 bases lining up with TRBD1. Specimen: blood. In DNA form, the CDR3 reads TGTGCCTGCCCGGGACAGACCTATGGCTACACCTTC. This translates into CACPGQTYGYTF.